Listed here are 21 T cell receptor beta chains from one sample, sequenced in a study of cytomegalovirus exposure and HLA in healthy donors. 13 Jbeta primers and 60 Vbeta primers were used for the PCR. This table comes from immunoSEQ multiplex PCR, and its TCRdb copy is limited to in-frame clones, with some not included. This sample has more than 150,000 clones, with about three quarters found just once. Sequencing was performed on PBMCs. The receptors shown here come from a woman aged 45-60 years in good health and CMV-seropositive.

The DNA of the CDR3 is TGTGCCGGGTACAGGGTTGGTTCTGAAGCTTTCTTT. Encoded protein: CAGYRVGSEAFF. The rearrangement links TRBV30 to TRBJ1-1, with D possibly TRBD1 on 6 matching bases. CDR3 length equals 12 residues. Trimming stripped 8 bases from V and 6 bases from J, with 16 bases between. Germline CDR1 is GTSNPN and CDR2 is SVGIG (reference sequence).

In nucleotides, the CDR3 is TGTGCCAGCAGCCCTACAGGGGGGACTGAAGCTTTCTTT. Amino acid sequence: CASSPTGGTEAFF. The rearrangement joins TRBV4-2 to TRBJ1-1; 8 bases are a match to TRBD1. V dropped 4 bases and J dropped 5; count of bases not matched to a gene: 3. In germline, CDR1 is LGHNA, CDR2 YNFKEQ. There are 13 residues in the CDR3.

V usage is TRBV27 and J usage is TRBJ1-2; D is undetermined. The CDR3 length is 12 residues. Germline assignment: CDR1 MNHEY and CDR2 SMNVEV (reference sequence). With 8 bases removed from V and 4 bases from J, the gap between germline ends came to 11 bases. DNA for the CDR3: TGTGCCAGCTCCGCTGGGCCCTATGGCTACACCTTC. Protein product: CASSAGPYGYTF.

Concerning this clone: One junction end disagrees with the germline gene, perhaps due to a read error. The chain joins TRBV7-2 to TRBJ2-6, with D possibly being TRBD2 (7 bases). Germline values: CDR1 SGHTA, CDR2 FQGNSA. The CDR3 is 19 residues long. In nucleotides, the CDR3 is TGTGCCAGCAGCTTAAAGGGCGACCCAAGGGTCGCGGGGGCCAACGGCCTGACTTTC. This codes for CASSLKGDPRVAGANGLTF.

The chain joins TRBV19 to TRBJ1-5; TRBD1 agrees at 8 bases. V lost 1 base to trimming and J lost 8 bases; unmatched junction nucleotides: 4. Germline CDR1 reads LNHDA; CDR2 reads SQIVND (reference sequence). The CDR3 loop spans 14 amino acids. This chain's CDR3 is CASSIGQGTKPQHF. The CDR3 coding sequence is TGTGCCAGTAGTATAGGACAGGGGACTAAGCCCCAGCATTTT.

This chain connects TRBV7-2 to TRBJ1-1; 8 nucleotides align to TRBD1. CDR3 length: 13 residues. Germline lookup yields CDR1 SGHTA and CDR2 FQGNSA. J was trimmed by 5 bases and V by 5 bases; bases with no gene match: 4. CDR3: CASSRRDRTEAFF. DNA for the CDR3: TGTGCCAGCAGCCGCCGGGACAGGACTGAAGCTTTCTTT.

The V and J genes are TRBV7-2 and TRBJ1-2; 8 bases map to TRBD1. Germline-derived CDR1 and CDR2 are SGHTA and FQGNSA. V shed 5 bases, J shed 2 bases, and the junction held 4 bases outside the gene matches. This CDR3 is 14 amino acids long. The CDR3 loop reads CASSPWTGNYGYTF. The CDR3 nucleotides read TGTGCCAGCAGCCCCTGGACAGGGAACTATGGCTACACCTTC. The full variable domain, in which reference TRBV7-2 and TRBJ1-2 provide the parts outside the CDR3, is GAGVSQSPSNKVTEKGKDVELRCDPISGHTALYWYRQSLGQGLEFLIYFQGNSAPDKSGLPSDRFSAERTGGSVSTLTIQRTQQEDSAVYLCASSPWTGNYGYTFGSGTRLTVV.

This chain connects TRBV18 to TRBJ2-7, with 7 bases identical to TRBD1. The CDR3 consists of 12 residues. Trimming removed 1 base from V and 6 bases from J; junction bases left unmatched: 0. Germline loops: CDR1 KGHSH, CDR2 LQKENI. The CDR3 protein is CASSPQGAEQYF. CDR3 bases: TGTGCCAGCTCACCACAGGGGGCCGAGCAGTACTTC. The full variable domain, with the rest looked up from reference TRBV18 and TRBJ2-7, is NAGVMQNPRHLVRRRGQEARLRCSPMKGHSHVYWYRQLPEEGLKFMVYLQKENIIDESGMPKERFSAEFPKEGPSILRIQQVVRGDSAAYFCASSPQGAEQYFGPGTRLTVT.

This clone was seen only once. One end of the junction is discordant with germline, which a read error may explain. The V and J genes are TRBV5-1 and TRBJ2-5; 7 bases match TRBD1. From germline, CDR1 is SGHRS and CDR2 YFSETQ. The CDR3 totals 14 residues. The CDR3 DNA reads TGCGCCGGCAGCTTTGACAGGGCACAAGAGACCCAGTACTTC. Its translation is CAGSFDRAQETQYF.

This chain connects TRBV28 to TRBJ2-1; 9 bases agree with TRBD1. CDR1 and CDR2 (germline): MDHEN, SYDVKM. The CDR3 is 17 amino acids. Germline trimming cut 2 bases from V and 4 bases from J; bases unmatched to any gene: 9. The CDR3 protein is CASSLPPGQGRYNEQFF. As DNA, the CDR3 is TGTGCCAGCAGTTTACCACCGGGACAGGGCAGGTACAATGAGCAGTTCTTC.

V and J are TRBV14 and TRBJ2-7; the match to TRBD1 covers 10 bases. The germline V gene encodes CDR1 SGHDN and CDR2 FVKESK. CDR3 length: 13 amino acids. J was trimmed by 6 bases and V by 3 bases; bases with no gene match: 2. The CDR3 DNA reads TGTGCCAGCAGCCAGGACAGGGGGAGCGAGCAGTACTTC. This encodes CASSQDRGSEQYF.

The V gene is TRBV6-5, the J gene TRBJ2-2; a possible D gene is TRBD1 (8 bases). The CDR3 extends over 14 amino acids. From germline, CDR1 is MNHEY and CDR2 SVGAGI. The ends were cut back, 6 bases at V and 7 bases at J, with 15 bases in the middle. The CDR3 sequence: CASSLDREGGELFF. The DNA of the CDR3 is TGTGCCAGCAGCTTGGACAGGGAGGGCGGGGAGCTGTTTTTT.

A note on this clone: At the DNA level, this CDR3 is encoded by other sequences in the same sample as well. The V and J genes are TRBV10-3 and TRBJ2-7; 16 nucleotides match TRBD2. Germline loops: CDR1 ENHRY, CDR2 SYGVKD. J was trimmed by 3 bases and V by 5 bases; bases with no gene match: 19. This CDR3 contains 21 residues. The CDR3 spells CAISFFLRGLAGGRSNYEQYF. As DNA, the CDR3 is TGTGCCATCAGTTTCTTTCTCCGGGGACTAGCGGGGGGGAGATCAAACTACGAGCAGTACTTC.

The chain couples TRBV21-1 to TRBJ2-1; the table's D call TRBD1 went unverified against the DNA. TRBV21-1 is classified as a pseudogene. CDR3 length: 14 residues. The CDR3 protein is CASSNPQAYNEQFF. CDR3 DNA sequence: TGTGCCAGCAGCAACCCACAGGCGTACAATGAGCAGTTCTTC.

The chain links TRBV29-1 to TRBJ2-7; 8 bases line up with TRBD2. J lost 4 bases, V lost 4 bases, and 6 bases had no gene match. CDR1 is SQVTM, CDR2 ANQGSEA, per germline. CDR3 size: 13 residues. The CDR3 protein is CSVGAGDAYEQYF. CDR3 nucleotide sequence: TGCAGCGTTGGAGCGGGAGACGCGTACGAGCAGTACTTC.

The rearrangement links TRBV27 to TRBJ2-1, with TRBD2 matching over 9 bases. The V and J ends lost 0 bases and 9 bases, in that order; junction bases with no gene match: 15. The CDR3 is 18 residues long. CDR1 is MNHEY and CDR2 is SMNVEV in the germline V gene (reference sequence). In DNA form, the CDR3 reads TGTGCCAGCAGTTTATCCCCGAGCCGGGCGGGAGGGCCTATTGAGCAGTTCTTC. Its translation: CASSLSPSRAGGPIEQFF.

The rearrangement links TRBV12-5 to TRBJ2-5, with 10 bases lining up with TRBD2. This CDR3 comprises 15 residues. With 5 bases clipped from V and 2 bases from J, the junction kept 5 bases outside the gene matches. The germline CDR1 and CDR2 sequences are LGHNT and FRNRAP. The CDR3 DNA reads as TGTGCTAGTGGTCCGCTAGCGGGGGAGCAAGAGACCCAGTACTTC. Translated, it gives CASGPLAGEQETQYF.

The gene calls are TRBV29-1 and TRBJ2-7; D may be TRBD1 (5 bases). V was shortened by 5 bases and J by 4 bases, with 9 bases between the two germline ends. Germline V gene data show CDR1 as SQVTM and CDR2 as ANQGSEA. CDR3 length: 11 amino acids. This chain's CDR3 is CSVSQDYEQYF. The DNA for the CDR3 is TGCAGCGTTTCACAGGATTACGAGCAGTACTTC.

This rearrangement joins TRBV29-1 to TRBJ1-2; D gene unclear. V was pared by 5 bases and J by 4 bases, with 5 bases between. The CDR3 contains 10 residues. Germline V gene data show CDR1 as SQVTM and CDR2 as ANQGSEA. CDR3 nucleotide sequence: TGCAGCGTTTGGAGCTATGGCTACACCTTC. This sequence encodes CSVWSYGYTF.

The rearrangement joins TRBV14 to TRBJ2-7, with TRBD1 as a possible D gene (5 bases). The CDR3 extends over 17 amino acids. Between the trimmed V and J ends, which lost 2 bases and 6 bases, there was a span of 23 bases. From germline, CDR1 is SGHDN and CDR2 FVKESK. CDR3 sequence (DNA): TGTGCCAGCAGCCAATATATAGGGGTTGGGGTCGGTCGCGAGCAGTACTTC. This translates into CASSQYIGVGVGREQYF.

This chain links TRBV4-1 with TRBJ1-5; 8 bases fit TRBD1. Germline CDR1 is MGHRA and CDR2 is YSYEKL. Trimming took 4 bases from V and 0 from J; bases not matched to a gene: 14. This CDR3 spans 19 amino acids. Here the CDR3 reads CASSPRLTGAKFSNQPQHF. The CDR3, as DNA: TGCGCCAGCAGCCCGAGGTTGACAGGGGCAAAATTTAGCAATCAGCCCCAGCATTTT.